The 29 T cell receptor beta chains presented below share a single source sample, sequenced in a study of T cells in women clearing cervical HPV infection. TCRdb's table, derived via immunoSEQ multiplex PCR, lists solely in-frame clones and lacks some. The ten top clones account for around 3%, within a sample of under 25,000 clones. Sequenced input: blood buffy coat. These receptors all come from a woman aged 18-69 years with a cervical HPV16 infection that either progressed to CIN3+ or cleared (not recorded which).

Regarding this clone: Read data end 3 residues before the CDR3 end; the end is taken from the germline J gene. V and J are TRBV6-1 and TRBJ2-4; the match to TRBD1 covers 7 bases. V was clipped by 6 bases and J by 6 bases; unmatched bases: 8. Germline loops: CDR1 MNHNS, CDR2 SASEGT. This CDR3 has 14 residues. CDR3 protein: CASSEHRTGNIQYF. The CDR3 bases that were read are TGTGCCAGCAGCGAACACCGGACAGGAAACATT.

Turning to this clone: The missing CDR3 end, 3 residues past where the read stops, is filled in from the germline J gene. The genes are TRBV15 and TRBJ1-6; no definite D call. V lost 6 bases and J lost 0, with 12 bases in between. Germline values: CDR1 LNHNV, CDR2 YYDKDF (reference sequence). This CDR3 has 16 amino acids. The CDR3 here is CATRDAESSYNSPLHF. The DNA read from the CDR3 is TGTGCCACCAGAGACGCGGAGAGCTCCTATAATTCACCC.

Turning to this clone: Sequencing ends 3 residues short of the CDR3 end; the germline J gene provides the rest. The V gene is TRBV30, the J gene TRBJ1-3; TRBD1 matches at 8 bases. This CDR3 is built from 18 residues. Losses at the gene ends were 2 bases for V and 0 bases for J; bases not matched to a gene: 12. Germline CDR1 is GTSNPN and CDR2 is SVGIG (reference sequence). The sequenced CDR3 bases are TGTGCCTGGAGTTCCGGGACAGGTCGATATGTCTCTGGAAACACC. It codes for CAWSSGTGRYVSGNT. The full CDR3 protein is CAWSSGTGRYVSGNTIYF. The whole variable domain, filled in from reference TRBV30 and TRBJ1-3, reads SQTIHQWPATLVQPVGSPLSLECTVEGTSNPNLYWYRQAAGRGLQLLFYSVGIGQISSEVPQNLSASRPQDRQFILSSKKLLLSDSGFYLCAWSSGTGRYVSGNTIYFGEGSWLTVV.

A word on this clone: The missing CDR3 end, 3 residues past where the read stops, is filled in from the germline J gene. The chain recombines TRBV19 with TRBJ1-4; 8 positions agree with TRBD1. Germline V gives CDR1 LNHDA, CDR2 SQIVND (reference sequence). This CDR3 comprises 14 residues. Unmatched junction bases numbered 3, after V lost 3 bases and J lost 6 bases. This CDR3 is CASSIRGQDEKLFF. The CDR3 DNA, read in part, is TGTGCCAGTAGTATCAGGGGGCAAGATGAAAAA.

Partial CDR3 DNA: TGCGCCAGCAGCGACGGACAGGACGCTCAGCCC. The encoded protein is CASSDGQDAQP. The complete CDR3 protein is CASSDGQDAQPQHF. The V gene is TRBV5-1, the J gene TRBJ1-5, with TRBD1 matching over 7 bases. The read terminates 3 residues before the CDR3 end, so the remaining end is supplied by the germline J gene. CDR1 and CDR2 from the germline V gene are SGHRS and YFSETQ. The V and J ends lost 4 bases and 6 bases, in that order; junction bases with no gene match: 7. The CDR3 is 14 residues long.

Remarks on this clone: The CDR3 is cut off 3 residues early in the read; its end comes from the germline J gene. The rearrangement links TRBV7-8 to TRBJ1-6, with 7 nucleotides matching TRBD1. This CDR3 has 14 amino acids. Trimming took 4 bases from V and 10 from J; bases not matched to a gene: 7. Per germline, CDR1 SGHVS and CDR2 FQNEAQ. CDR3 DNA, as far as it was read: TGTGCCAGCAGCTCAACAGGGGATCGATCACCC. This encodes CASSSTGDRSP. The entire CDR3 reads CASSSTGDRSPLHF.

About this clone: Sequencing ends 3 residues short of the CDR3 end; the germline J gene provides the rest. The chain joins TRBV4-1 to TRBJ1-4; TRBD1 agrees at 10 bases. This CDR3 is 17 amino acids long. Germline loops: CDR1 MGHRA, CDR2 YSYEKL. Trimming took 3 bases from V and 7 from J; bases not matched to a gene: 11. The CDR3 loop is CASSQTTRQGASEKLFF. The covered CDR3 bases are TGCGCCAGCAGCCAGACCACGCGACAGGGGGCTAGTGAAAAA.

The CDR3 here is CASSKLETQYF. The sequenced part of the CDR3 DNA is TGTGCCAGCAGCAAACTAGAGACC. The V call is TRBV5-6, the J call TRBJ2-5; D is unresolved. The read ends 3 residues early relative to the CDR3; the germline J gene fills the gap. The CDR3 is 11 amino acids. The ends were cut back, 4 bases at V and 4 bases at J, with 5 bases in the middle. In germline, CDR1 is SGHDT, CDR2 YYEEEE.

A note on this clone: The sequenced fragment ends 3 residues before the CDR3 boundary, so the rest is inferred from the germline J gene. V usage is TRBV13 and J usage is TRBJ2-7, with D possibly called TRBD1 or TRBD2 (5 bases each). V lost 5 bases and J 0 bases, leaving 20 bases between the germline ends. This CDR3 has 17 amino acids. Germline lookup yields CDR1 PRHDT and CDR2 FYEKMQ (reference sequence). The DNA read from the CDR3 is TGTGCCAGCAGCCTTACAGGCAGAGGGCACAACTCCTACGAG. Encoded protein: CASSLTGRGHNSYE. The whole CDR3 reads CASSLTGRGHNSYEQYF. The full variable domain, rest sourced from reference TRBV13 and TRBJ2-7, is AAGVIQSPRHLIKEKRETATLKCYPIPRHDTVYWYQQGPGQDPQFLISFYEKMQSDKGSIPDRFSAQQFSDYHSELNMSSLELGDSALYFCASSLTGRGHNSYEQYFGPGTRLTVT.

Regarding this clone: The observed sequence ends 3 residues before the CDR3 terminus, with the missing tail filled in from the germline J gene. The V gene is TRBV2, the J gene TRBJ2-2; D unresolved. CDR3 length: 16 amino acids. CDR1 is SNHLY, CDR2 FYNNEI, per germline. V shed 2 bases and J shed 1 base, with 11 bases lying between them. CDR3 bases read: TGTGCCAGCAGTGAAAGAAGTAGGGTGAACACCGGGGAG. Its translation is CASSERSRVNTGE. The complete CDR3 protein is CASSERSRVNTGELFF.

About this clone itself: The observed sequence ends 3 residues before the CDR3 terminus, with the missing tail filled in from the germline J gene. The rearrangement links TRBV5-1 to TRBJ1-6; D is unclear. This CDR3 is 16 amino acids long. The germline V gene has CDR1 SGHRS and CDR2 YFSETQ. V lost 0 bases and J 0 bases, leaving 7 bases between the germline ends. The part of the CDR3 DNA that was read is TGCGCCAGCAGCTTGGTAGTGAGCTCCTATAATTCACCC. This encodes CASSLVVSSYNSP. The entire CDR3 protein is CASSLVVSSYNSPLHF.

The CDR3: CASRGTGAGDNEKLFF. CDR3 DNA (partial): TGTGCCAGTAGAGGGACAGGGGCCGGCGATAATGAAAAA. This chain links TRBV19 with TRBJ1-4; 10 bases align to TRBD1. The read ends 3 residues shy of where the CDR3 ends; the end is completed using the germline J gene. This CDR3 comprises 16 residues. In germline, CDR1 is LNHDA, CDR2 SQIVND (reference sequence). Trimming at V came to 6 bases and at J to 4 bases, leaving 8 bases not matched to a gene.

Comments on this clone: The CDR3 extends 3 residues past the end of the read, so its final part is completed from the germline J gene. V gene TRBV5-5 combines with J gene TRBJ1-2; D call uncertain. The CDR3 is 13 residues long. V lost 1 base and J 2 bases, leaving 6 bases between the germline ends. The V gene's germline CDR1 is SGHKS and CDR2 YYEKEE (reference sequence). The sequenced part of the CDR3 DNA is TGTGCCAGCAGCTTGCGGCGGAACTATGGC. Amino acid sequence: CASSLRRNYG. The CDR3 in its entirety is CASSLRRNYGYTF. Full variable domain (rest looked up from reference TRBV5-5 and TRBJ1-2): DAGVTQSPTHLIKTRGQQVTLRCSPISGHKSVSWYQQVLGQGPQFIFQYYEKEERGRGNFPDRFSARQFPNYSSELNVNALLLGDSALYLCASSLRRNYGYTFGSGTRLTVV.

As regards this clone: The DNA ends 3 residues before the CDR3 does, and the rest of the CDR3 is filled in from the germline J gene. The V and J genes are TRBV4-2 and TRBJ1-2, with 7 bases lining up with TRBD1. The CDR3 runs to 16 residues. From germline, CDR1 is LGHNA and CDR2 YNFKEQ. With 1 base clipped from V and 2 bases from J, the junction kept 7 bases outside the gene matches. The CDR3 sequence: CASSQGDAGGNYGYTF. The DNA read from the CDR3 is TGTGCCAGCAGCCAAGGAGATGCAGGGGGAAACTATGGC.

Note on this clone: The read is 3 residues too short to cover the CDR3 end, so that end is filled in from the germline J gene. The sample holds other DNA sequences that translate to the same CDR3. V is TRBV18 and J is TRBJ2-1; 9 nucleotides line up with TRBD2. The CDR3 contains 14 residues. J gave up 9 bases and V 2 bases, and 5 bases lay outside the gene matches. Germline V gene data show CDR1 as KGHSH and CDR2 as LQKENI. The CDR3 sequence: CASSPAGTSPEQFF. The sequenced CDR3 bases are TGTGCCAGCTCACCAGCCGGGACTAGCCCTGAG.

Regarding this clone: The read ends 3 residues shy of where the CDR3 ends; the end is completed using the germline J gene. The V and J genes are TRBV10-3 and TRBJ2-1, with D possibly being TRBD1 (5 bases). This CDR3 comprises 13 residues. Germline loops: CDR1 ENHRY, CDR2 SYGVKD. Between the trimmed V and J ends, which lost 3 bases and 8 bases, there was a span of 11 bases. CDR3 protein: CAISDRIGDEQFF. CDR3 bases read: TGTGCCATCAGTGACCGGATAGGGGATGAG.

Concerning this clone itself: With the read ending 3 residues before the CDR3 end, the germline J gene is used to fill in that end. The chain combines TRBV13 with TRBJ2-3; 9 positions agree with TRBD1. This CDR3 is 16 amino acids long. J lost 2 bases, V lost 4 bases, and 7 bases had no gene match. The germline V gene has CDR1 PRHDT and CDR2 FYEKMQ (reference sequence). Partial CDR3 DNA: TGTGCCAGCAGCTCCCAGGACAGGGGAAACACAGATACG. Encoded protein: CASSSQDRGNTDT. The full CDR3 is CASSSQDRGNTDTQYF.

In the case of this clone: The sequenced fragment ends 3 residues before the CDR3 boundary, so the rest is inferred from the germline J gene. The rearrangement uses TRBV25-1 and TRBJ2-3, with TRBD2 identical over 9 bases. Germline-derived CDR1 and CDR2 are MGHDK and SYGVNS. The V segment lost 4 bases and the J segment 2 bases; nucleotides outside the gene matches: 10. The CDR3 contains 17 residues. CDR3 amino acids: CASSARLAGLNTDTQYF. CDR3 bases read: TGTGCCAGCAGTGCCCGGCTAGCGGGGCTCAACACAGATACG. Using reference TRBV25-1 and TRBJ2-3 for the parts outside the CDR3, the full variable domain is EADIYQTPRYLVIGTGKKITLECSQTMGHDKMYWYQQDPGMELHLIHYSYGVNSTEKGDLSSESTVSRIRTEHFPLTLESARPSHTSQYLCASSARLAGLNTDTQYFGPGTRLTVL.

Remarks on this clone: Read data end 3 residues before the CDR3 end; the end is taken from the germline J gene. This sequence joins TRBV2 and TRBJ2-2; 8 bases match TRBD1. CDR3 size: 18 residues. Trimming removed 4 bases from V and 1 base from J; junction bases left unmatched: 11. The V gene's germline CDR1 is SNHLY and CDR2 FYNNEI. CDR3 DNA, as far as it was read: TGTGCCAGCAGTGGGCTGTTGTCGGGGACAGGGAACACCGGGGAG. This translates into CASSGLLSGTGNTGE. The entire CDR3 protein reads CASSGLLSGTGNTGELFF.

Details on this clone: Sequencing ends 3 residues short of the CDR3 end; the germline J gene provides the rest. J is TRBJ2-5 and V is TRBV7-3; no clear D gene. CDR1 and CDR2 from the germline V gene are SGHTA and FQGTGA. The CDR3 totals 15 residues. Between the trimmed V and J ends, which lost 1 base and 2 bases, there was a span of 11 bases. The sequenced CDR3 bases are TGTGCCAGCAGCTTAATTCAGGAAGCTCAAGAGACC. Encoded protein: CASSLIQEAQET. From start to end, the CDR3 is CASSLIQEAQETQYF.

The sequenced CDR3 bases are TGTGCTAGTGGTTTGGTAATGGGGGCGTACACTGAA. Translating gives CASGLVMGAYTE. The whole CDR3 reads CASGLVMGAYTEAFF. This chain uses TRBV12-5 with TRBJ1-1; D is perhaps TRBD1 (6 bases). Read coverage stops 3 residues before the CDR3 terminus; the germline J gene supplies the remainder. V was pared by 0 bases and J by 3 bases, with 11 bases between. The CDR3 has 15 amino acids. Germline V gene sequence: CDR1 LGHNT, CDR2 FRNRAP.

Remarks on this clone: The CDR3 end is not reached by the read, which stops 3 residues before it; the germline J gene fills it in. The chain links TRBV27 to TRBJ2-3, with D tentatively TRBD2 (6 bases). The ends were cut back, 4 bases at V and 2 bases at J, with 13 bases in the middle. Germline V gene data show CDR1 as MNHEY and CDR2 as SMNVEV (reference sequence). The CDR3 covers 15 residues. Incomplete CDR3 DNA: TGTGCCAGCAGTTCCCTAGCGCCCTACACAGATACG. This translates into CASSSLAPYTDT. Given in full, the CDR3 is CASSSLAPYTDTQYF.

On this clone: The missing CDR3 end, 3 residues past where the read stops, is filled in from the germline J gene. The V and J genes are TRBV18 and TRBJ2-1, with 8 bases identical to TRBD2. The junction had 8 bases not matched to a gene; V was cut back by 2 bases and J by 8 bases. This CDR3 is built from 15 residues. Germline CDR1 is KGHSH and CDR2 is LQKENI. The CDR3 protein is CASSPIGGDLDEQFF. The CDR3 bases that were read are TGTGCCAGCTCACCAATCGGGGGGGACTTAGATGAG.

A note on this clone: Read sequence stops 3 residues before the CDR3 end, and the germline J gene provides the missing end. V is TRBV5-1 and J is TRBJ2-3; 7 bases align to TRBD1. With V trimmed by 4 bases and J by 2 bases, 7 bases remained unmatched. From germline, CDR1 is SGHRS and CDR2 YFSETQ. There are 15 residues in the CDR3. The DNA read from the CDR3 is TGCGCCAGCAGCCCGGGACAGATCAACACAGATACG. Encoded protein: CASSPGQINTDT. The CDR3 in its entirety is CASSPGQINTDTQYF.

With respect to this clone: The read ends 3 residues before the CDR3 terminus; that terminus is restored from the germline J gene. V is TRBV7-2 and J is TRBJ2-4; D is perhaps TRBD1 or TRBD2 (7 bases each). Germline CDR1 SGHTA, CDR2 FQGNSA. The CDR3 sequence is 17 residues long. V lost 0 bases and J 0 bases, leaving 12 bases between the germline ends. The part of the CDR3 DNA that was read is TGTGCCAGCAGCTTAGCACAGGGGAGGGTAGCCAAAAACATT. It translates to CASSLAQGRVAKNI. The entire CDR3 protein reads CASSLAQGRVAKNIQYF.

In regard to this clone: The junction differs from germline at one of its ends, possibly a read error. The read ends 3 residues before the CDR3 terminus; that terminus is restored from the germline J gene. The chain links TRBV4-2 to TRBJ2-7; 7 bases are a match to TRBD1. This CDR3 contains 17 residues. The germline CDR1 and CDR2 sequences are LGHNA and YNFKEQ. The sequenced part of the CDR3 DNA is TGCGCCAGCAGCCAAGATGCTAGGGGGCTTGCGCTCTACGAG. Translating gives CASSQDARGLALYE. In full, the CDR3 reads CASSQDARGLALYEQYF.

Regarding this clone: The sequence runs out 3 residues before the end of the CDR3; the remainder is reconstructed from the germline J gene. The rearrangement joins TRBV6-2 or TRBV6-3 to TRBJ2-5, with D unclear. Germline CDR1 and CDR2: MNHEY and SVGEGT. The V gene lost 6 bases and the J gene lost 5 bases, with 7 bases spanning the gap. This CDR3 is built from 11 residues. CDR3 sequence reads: CASSAGETQYF. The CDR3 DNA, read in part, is TGTGCCAGCAGCGCCGGGGAGACC.

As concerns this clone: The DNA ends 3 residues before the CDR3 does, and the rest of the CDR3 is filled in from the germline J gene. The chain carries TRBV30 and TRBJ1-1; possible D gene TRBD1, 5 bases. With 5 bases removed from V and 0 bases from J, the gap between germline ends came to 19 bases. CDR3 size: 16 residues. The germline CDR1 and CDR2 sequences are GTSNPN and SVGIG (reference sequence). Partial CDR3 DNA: TGTGCCTGGGGGGACTACAGGAGACAGATGAACACTGAA. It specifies CAWGDYRRQMNTE. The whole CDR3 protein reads CAWGDYRRQMNTEAFF.

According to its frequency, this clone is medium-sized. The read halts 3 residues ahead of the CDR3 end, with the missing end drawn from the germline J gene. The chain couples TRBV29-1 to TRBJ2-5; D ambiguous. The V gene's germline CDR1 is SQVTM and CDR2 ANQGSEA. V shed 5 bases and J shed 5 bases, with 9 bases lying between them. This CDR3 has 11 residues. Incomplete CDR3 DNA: TGCAGCGTTTTAGAAATGGAGACC. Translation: CSVLEMET. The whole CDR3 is CSVLEMETQYF.